These 8 T cell receptor beta chains were all obtained from the same sample, sequenced in a study of T-cell reconstitution after alpha-beta-depleted transplantation in children. The authors prepared the TCRbeta library with unique molecular identifiers. One entry per CDR3 protein, called by TCRdb with MiXCR from the PCR reads. The data hold about 200,000 distinct CDR3 sequences, with roughly 14% observed a single time. The sequences come from PBMCs from the stem cell graft donor, collected from the stem cell graft. These receptors came from a human donor who donated a stem cell graft to a child with acute lymphoblastic leukemia.

This clonotype appeared many times. The V gene is TRBV5-1, the J gene TRBJ1-2; TRBD1 might be the D (6 bases). This CDR3 spans 14 amino acids. From germline, CDR1 is SGHRS and CDR2 YFSETQ. The V and J ends lost 5 bases and 2 bases respectively, with 13 bases between them. The CDR3 bases are TGCGCCAGCAGGGCGGGGGCATCAAACTATGGCTACACCTTC. It yields the protein CASRAGASNYGYTF.

This clonotype has just one count. Given a much more abundant clone one base away, this may be a read error. V usage is TRBV6-2 or TRBV6-3 and J usage is TRBJ2-7; D is unclear. With 0 bases removed from V and 5 bases from J, the gap between germline ends came to 2 bases. The CDR3 is 11 residues long. CDR1 MNHEY and CDR2 SVGEGT come from the germline V gene. The CDR3 is CASSYSNEQYF. In nucleotides, the CDR3 is TGTGCCAGCAGTTACTCGAACGAGCAGTACTTC.

This clonotype was detected ten times or more. The rearrangement uses TRBV5-1 and TRBJ1-1; 9 bases fit TRBD1. Trimming cost V 0 bases and J 1 base; bases outside gene matches: 4. CDR1 is SGHRS, CDR2 YFSETQ, per germline. CDR3 length: 16 residues. CDR3 in DNA: TGCGCCAGCAGCTTGGAACCGGGACAGGGGAACACTGAAGCTTTCTTT. Its protein is CASSLEPGQGNTEAFF.

This clonotype was observed a handful of times. This chain links TRBV12-3 or TRBV12-4 with TRBJ1-5; no reliable D call. The V gene lost 3 bases and the J gene lost 4 bases, with 10 bases spanning the gap. The CDR3 contains 14 residues. The CDR3 nucleotides read TGTGCCAGCAGTTTGCGGCAGCCAAATCAGCCCCAGCATTTT. It yields the protein CASSLRQPNQPQHF.

This clonotype was detected ten times or more. CDR3 in amino acids: CASSILAGVGEQFF. DNA of the CDR3: TGTGCCAGCAGTATACTAGCGGGAGTAGGTGAGCAGTTCTTC. The rearrangement joins TRBV12-3 or TRBV12-4 to TRBJ2-1, with 11 bases identical to TRBD2. CDR3 size: 14 residues. V trimming: 5 bases; J trimming: 9 bases; junction bases outside the gene matches: 6.

This clonotype was recorded at least ten times. The chain couples TRBV6-1 to TRBJ1-6; perhaps TRBD1 as D (6 bases). Germline V gene lookup returns CDR1 MNHNS and CDR2 SASEGT. V was clipped by 4 bases and J by 9 bases, with 16 bases between them. The CDR3 has 15 residues. CDR3 sequence: CASSGYREGTSPLHF. For the CDR3, the DNA is TGTGCCAGCAGTGGCTACAGGGAGGGTACTTCACCCCTCCACTTT.

The genes are TRBV7-9 and TRBJ2-1, with D possibly matching TRBD2 (5 bases). V was pared by 5 bases and J by 5 bases, with 19 bases between. This CDR3 spans 16 amino acids. Germline CDR1 SEHNR, CDR2 FQNEAQ (reference sequence). CDR3 coding DNA: TGTGCCAGCAGCCCAAGCGTAAGGGAGTCCCACAATGAGCAGTTCTTC. It translates to CASSPSVRESHNEQFF.

The table lists this clonotype with many counts. The CDR3 region is CASSSRLSSGTSGVYNEQFF. The CDR3 DNA reads as TGTGCCAGCAGCTCACGACTAAGTTCCGGGACTAGCGGAGTTTACAATGAGCAGTTCTTC. This chain links TRBV11-2 with TRBJ2-1; 11 bases are a match to TRBD2. The germline V gene encodes CDR1 SGHAT and CDR2 FQNNGV. This CDR3 is 20 amino acids long. V shed 4 bases and J 4 bases; nucleotides not matched to a gene: 18.